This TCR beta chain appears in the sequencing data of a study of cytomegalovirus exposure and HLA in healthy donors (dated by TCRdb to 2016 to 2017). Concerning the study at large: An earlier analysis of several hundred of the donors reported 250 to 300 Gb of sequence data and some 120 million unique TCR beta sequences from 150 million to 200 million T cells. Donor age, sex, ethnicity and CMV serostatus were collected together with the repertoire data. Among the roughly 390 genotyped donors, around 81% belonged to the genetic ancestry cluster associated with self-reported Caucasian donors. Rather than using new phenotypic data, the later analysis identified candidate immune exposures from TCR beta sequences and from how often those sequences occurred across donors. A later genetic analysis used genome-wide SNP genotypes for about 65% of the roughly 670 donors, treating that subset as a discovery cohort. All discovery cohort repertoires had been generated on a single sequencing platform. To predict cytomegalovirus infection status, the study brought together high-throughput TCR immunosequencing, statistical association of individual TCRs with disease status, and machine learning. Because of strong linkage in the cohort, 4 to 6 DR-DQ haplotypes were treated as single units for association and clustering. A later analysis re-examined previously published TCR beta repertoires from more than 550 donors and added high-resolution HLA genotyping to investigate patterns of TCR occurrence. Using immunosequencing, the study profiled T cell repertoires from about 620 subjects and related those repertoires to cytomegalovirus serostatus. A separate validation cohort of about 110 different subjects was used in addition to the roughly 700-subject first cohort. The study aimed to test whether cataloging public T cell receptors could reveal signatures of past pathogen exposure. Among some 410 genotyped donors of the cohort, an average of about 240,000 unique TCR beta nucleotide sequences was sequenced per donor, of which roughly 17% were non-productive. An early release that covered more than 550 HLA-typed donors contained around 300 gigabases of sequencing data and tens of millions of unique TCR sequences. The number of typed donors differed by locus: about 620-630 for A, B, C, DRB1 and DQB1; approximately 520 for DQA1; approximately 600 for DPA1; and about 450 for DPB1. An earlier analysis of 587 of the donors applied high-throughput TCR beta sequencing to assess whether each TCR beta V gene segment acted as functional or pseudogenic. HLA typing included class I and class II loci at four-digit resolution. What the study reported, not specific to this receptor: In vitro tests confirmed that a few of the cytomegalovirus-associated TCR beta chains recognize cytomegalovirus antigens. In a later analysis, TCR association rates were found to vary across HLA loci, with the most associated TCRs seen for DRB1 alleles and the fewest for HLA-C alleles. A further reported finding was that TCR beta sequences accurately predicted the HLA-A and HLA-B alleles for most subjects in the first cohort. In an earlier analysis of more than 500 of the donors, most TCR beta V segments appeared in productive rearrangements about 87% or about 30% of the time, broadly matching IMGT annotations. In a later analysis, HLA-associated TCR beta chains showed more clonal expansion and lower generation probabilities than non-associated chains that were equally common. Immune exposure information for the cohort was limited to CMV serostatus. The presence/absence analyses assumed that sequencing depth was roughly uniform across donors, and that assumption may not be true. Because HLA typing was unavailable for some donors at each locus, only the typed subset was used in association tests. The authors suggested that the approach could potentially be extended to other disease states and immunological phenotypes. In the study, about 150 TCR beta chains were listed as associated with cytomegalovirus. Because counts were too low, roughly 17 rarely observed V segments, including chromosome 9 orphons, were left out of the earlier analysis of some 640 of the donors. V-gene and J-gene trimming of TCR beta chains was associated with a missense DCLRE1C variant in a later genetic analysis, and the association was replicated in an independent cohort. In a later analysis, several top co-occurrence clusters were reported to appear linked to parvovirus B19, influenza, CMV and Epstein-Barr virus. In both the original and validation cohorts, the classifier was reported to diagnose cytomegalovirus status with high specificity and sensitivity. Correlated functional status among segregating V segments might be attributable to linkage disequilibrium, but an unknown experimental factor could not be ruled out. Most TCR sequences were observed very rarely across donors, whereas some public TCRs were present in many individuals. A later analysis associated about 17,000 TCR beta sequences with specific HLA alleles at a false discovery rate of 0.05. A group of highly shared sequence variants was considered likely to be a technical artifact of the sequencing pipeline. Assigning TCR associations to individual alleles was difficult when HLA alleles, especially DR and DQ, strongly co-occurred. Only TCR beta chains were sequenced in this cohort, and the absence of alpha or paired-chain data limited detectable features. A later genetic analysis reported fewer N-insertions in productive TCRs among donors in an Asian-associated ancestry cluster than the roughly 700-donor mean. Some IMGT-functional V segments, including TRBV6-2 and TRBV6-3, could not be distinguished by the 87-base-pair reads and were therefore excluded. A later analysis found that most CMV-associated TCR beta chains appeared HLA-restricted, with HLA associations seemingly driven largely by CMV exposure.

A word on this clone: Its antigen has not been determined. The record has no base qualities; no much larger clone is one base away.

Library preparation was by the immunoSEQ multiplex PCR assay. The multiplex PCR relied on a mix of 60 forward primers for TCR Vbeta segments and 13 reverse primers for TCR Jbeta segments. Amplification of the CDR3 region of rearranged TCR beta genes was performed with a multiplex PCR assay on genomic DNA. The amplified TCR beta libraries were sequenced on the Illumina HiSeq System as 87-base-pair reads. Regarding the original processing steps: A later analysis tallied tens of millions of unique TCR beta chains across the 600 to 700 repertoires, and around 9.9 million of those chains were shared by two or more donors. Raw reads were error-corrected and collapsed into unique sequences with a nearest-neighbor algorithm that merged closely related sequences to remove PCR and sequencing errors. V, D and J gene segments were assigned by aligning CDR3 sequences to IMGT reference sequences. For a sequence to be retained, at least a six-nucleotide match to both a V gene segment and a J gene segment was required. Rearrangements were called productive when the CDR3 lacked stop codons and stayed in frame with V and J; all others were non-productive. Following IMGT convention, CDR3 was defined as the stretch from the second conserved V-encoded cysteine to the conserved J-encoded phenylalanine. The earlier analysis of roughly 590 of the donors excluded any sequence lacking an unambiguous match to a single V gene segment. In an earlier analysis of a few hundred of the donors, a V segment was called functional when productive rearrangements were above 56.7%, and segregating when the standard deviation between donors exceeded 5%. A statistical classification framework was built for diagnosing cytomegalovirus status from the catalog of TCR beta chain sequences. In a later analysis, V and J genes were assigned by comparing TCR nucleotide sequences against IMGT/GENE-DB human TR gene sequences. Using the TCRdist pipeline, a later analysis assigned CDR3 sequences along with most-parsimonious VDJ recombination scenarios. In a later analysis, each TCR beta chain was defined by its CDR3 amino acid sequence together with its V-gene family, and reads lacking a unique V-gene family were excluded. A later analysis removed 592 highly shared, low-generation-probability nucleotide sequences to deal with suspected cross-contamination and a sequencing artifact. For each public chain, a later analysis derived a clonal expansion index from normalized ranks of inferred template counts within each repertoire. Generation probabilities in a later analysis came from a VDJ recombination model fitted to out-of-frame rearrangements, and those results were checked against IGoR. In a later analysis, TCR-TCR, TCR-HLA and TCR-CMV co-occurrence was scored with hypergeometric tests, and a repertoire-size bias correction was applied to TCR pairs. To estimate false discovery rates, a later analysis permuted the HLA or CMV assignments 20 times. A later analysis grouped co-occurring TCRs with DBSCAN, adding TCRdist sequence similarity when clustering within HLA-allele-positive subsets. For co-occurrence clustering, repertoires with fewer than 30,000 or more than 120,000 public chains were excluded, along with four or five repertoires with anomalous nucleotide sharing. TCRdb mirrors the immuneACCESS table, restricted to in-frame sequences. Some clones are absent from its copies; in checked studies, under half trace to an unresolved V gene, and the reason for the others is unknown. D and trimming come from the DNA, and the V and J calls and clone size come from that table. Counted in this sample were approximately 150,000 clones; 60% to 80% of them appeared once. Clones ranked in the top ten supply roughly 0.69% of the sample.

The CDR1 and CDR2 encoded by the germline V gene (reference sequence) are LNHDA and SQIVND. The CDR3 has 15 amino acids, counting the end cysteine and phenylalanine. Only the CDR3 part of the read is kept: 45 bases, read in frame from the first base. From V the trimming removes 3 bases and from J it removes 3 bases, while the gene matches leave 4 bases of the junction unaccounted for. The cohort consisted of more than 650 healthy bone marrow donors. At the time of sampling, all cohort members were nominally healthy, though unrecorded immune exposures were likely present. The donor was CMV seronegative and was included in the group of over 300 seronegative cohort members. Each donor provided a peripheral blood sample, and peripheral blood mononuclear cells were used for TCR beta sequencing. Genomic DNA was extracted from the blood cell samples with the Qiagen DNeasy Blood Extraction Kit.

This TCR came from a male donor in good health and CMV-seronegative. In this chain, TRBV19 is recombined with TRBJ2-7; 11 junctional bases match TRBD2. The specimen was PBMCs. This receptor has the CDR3 CASSITGTSGYEQYF. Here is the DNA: TGTGCCAGTAGTATTACCGGGACTAGCGGCTACGAGCAGTACTTC.